The next 26 T cell receptor beta chains were all read from a single sample in a study of shared clonotypes between healthy human individuals. Sequencing was performed with immunoSEQ multiplex PCR; in TCRdb, only in-frame clones are kept and a portion is missing. The sample lists approximately 530,000 clones, around 96% occurring once. Sequenced sample: naive CD4+ T cells sorted from blood. The subset was: CD45RA+ positively selected. The receptors originated from a woman aged 30 to 39 in good health.

The chain has TRBV2 and TRBJ1-6, with 7 bases that match TRBD1. Germline CDR1 and CDR2: SNHLY and FYNNEI. This CDR3 comprises 13 residues. After removal of 6 bases from V and 10 bases from J, the junction contained 6 bases not matched to a gene. The CDR3 sequence is CASSWDSRSPLHF. In DNA, the CDR3 is TGTGCCAGCAGCTGGGACAGCAGATCACCCCTCCACTTT.

This clone was recorded once. This chain uses TRBV4-1 with TRBJ1-2; D not certain. This CDR3 comprises 15 residues. Germline V gives CDR1 MGHRA, CDR2 YSYEKL. The V and J ends lost 0 bases and 7 bases respectively, with 15 bases between them. The chain's CDR3 is CASSQEANIRGGYTF. CDR3 bases: TGCGCCAGCAGCCAAGAGGCAAACATTCGAGGTGGCTACACCTTC.

This chain's CDR3 is CASSFAGQPGGYTF. CDR3 bases: TGTGCCAGCAGCTTCGCGGGACAGCCCGGGGGCTACACCTTC. The chain employs TRBV7-2 and TRBJ1-2, with 7 bases aligning to TRBD1. Trimming took 3 bases from V and 8 from J; bases not matched to a gene: 9. The CDR3 length is 14 residues. CDR1 and CDR2 (germline): SGHTA, FQGNSA.

The chain employs TRBV29-1 and TRBJ1-1, with 9 positions matching TRBD1. The CDR3 sequence is 13 residues long. The V gene end was trimmed by 4 bases and the J gene end by 1 base; junction bases not matched to a gene: 1. Germline CDR1 SQVTM, CDR2 ANQGSEA. CDR3 region: CSVAGQGNTEAFF. CDR3 DNA sequence: TGCAGCGTTGCGGGACAGGGGAACACTGAAGCTTTCTTT.

With respect to this clone: At one of its ends the junction is not consistent with the germline gene, which may arise from a read error. V usage is TRBV5-4 and J usage is TRBJ2-3; D not resolved. CDR1 is SGHNT, CDR2 YYREEE, per germline (reference sequence). CDR3 length: 12 residues. The CDR3 loop reads CASSVGADMQYF. CDR3 nucleotide sequence: TGTGCCAGCAGCGTAGGTGCAGATATGCAGTATTTT.

The chain is built from TRBV28 and TRBJ2-1; 8 positions agree with TRBD2. V lost 4 bases to trimming and J lost 7 bases; unmatched junction nucleotides: 6. CDR3 length: 14 residues. CDR1 and CDR2 from the germline V gene are MDHEN and SYDVKM. This chain's CDR3 is CASSSGGPSNEQFF. The DNA for the CDR3 is TGTGCCAGCAGTTCGGGAGGGCCCTCGAATGAGCAGTTCTTC.

The rearrangement links TRBV7-9 to TRBJ1-5; D might be TRBD1 (5 bases). The CDR3 runs to 15 residues. Germline CDR1 SEHNR, CDR2 FQNEAQ (reference sequence). V was shortened by 5 bases and J by 0 bases, with 11 bases between the two germline ends. The CDR3 reads CASSPGTYSNQPQHF. The CDR3 DNA reads TGTGCCAGCAGCCCAGGGACGTATAGCAATCAGCCCCAGCATTTT.

The chain links TRBV7-9 to TRBJ2-7, with a tentative D call TRBD2 (6 bases). CDR3 length: 14 amino acids. Trimming took 1 base from V and 7 from J, leaving 14 bases between them. Germline CDR1 reads SEHNR; CDR2 reads FQNEAQ (reference sequence). The CDR3 DNA follows: TGTGCCAGCAGCTTAGATGGTCGGGGGATGGAGCAGTACTTC. Protein: CASSLDGRGMEQYF.

The V gene is TRBV19, the J gene TRBJ2-2; D is unresolved. Trimming removed 4 bases at V and 11 bases at J, with 11 bases between. The CDR3 consists of 12 residues. The germline CDR1 and CDR2 sequences are LNHDA and SQIVND (reference sequence). The CDR3 nucleotides read TGTGCCAGTAGTACCCGCCCCAGAGAGCTGTTTTTT. It encodes CASSTRPRELFF.

V and J are TRBV5-6 and TRBJ1-4, with 11 bases lining up with TRBD1. V was pared by 3 bases and J by 4 bases, with 2 bases of the junction left unmatched. This CDR3 has 15 amino acids. Germline CDR1 is SGHDT and CDR2 is YYEEEE. The CDR3 protein is CASSSGTGGNEKLFF. CDR3 DNA sequence: TGTGCCAGCAGCTCTGGGACAGGGGGTAATGAAAAACTGTTTTTT.

The chain is built from TRBV28 and TRBJ1-5; D perhaps matches TRBD1 (6 bases). Germline-derived CDR1 and CDR2 are MDHEN and SYDVKM. With 10 bases removed from V and 2 bases from J, the gap between germline ends came to 15 bases. The CDR3 extends over 14 amino acids. Written as DNA, the CDR3 is TGTGCCACCGAAAGGGGGAAAGGCAATCAGCCCCAGCATTTT. This sequence encodes CATERGKGNQPQHF.

This rearrangement joins TRBV27 to TRBJ2-1; tentatively, D is TRBD2 (6 bases). Germline-derived CDR1 and CDR2 are MNHEY and SMNVEV (reference sequence). Trimming stripped 4 bases from V and 8 bases from J, with 21 bases between. CDR3 length: 16 residues. CDR3 nucleotide sequence: TGTGCCAGCAGTTCCCCGGGCGGGATGAAAGCGGATGAGCAGTTCTTC. It yields the protein CASSSPGGMKADEQFF.

The J gene is TRBJ1-5, the V gene TRBV4-1, with D unresolved. CDR3 length: 13 amino acids. V was cut by 4 bases and J by 7 bases, with 11 bases left in between. Germline values: CDR1 MGHRA, CDR2 YSYEKL. The CDR3 reads CASSPPLGQPQHF. The CDR3 nucleotides are TGCGCCAGCAGCCCACCCCTGGGGCAGCCCCAGCATTTT.

This clone has a single count. The chain joins TRBV6-1 to TRBJ2-7, with 9 bases that match TRBD2. V gave up 3 bases and J gave up 2 bases; unmatched junction bases: 2. The length of the CDR3 is 14 residues. Germline V CDR1 and CDR2: MNHNS, SASEGT. The CDR3 reads CASSDVAGAYEQYF. The CDR3 bases are TGTGCCAGCAGTGATGTAGCGGGAGCCTACGAGCAGTACTTC.

The gene calls are TRBV5-1 and TRBJ1-1; no clear D. This CDR3 contains 14 residues. Trimming pared 0 bases from V and 4 bases from J, leaving 10 bases between. The germline gives CDR1 SGHRS, CDR2 YFSETQ. The CDR3 nucleotides are TGCGCCAGCAGCTTGGGGGTAGAGGGCACTGAAGCTTTCTTT. Protein sequence: CASSLGVEGTEAFF. Combining the CDR3 with reference TRBV5-1 and TRBJ1-1 gives the whole variable domain KAGVTQTPRYLIKTRGQQVTLSCSPISGHRSVSWYQQTPGQGLQFLFEYFSETQRNKGNFPGRFSGRQFSNSRSEMNVSTLELGDSALYLCASSLGVEGTEAFFGQGTRLTVV.

This clone came up once. The chain combines TRBV5-1 with TRBJ1-1; maybe TRBD1 (5 bases). From germline, CDR1 is SGHRS and CDR2 YFSETQ. Trimming left V 0 bases short and J 4 bases short, with 7 bases between. The CDR3 runs to 13 residues. This chain's CDR3 is CASSLAGVTEAFF. DNA of the CDR3: TGCGCCAGCAGCTTGGCGGGGGTCACTGAAGCTTTCTTT.

CDR3 DNA: TGCGCCAGCAGCCCGTGGGACAGGGGATTAGCGCGAAGCTCCTACGAGCAGTACTTC. Its protein product is CASSPWDRGLARSSYEQYF. The chain combines TRBV5-1 with TRBJ2-7; 10 bases agree with TRBD1. CDR3 length: 19 amino acids. In germline, CDR1 is SGHRS, CDR2 YFSETQ. The J segment lost 0 bases and the V segment lost 4 bases, leaving 16 bases of the junction unmatched.

The chain has TRBV19 and TRBJ1-4; no clear D. The CDR3 sequence is 13 residues long. Trimming left V 4 bases short and J 3 bases short, with 6 bases between. The germline CDR1 and CDR2 sequences are LNHDA and SQIVND (reference sequence). This CDR3 is CASSTASNEKLFF. The CDR3 nucleotides are TGTGCCAGTAGTACAGCGTCTAATGAAAAACTGTTTTTT.

A single count supports this clone. The V gene is TRBV5-1, the J gene TRBJ2-7; 9 bases map to TRBD2. V lost 4 bases, J lost 5 bases, and 25 bases stayed unmatched. The CDR3 is 20 residues long. The germline V gene has CDR1 SGHRS and CDR2 YFSETQ. The DNA for the CDR3 is TGCGCCAGCAGCCCAATAGCGGGAGAAATCGCAACCGCTTCCGGACACGAGCAGTACTTC. Its protein product is CASSPIAGEIATASGHEQYF. Looking up the rest from reference TRBV5-1 and TRBJ2-7 gives the full variable domain: KAGVTQTPRYLIKTRGQQVTLSCSPISGHRSVSWYQQTPGQGLQFLFEYFSETQRNKGNFPGRFSGRQFSNSRSEMNVSTLELGDSALYLCASSPIAGEIATASGHEQYFGPGTRLTVT.

CDR3 DNA sequence: TGTGCCAGCAGCTCTAGGGACAAATTAAACAATGAGCAGTTCTTC. Translation: CASSSRDKLNNEQFF. The chain recombines TRBV7-9 with TRBJ2-1; D might be TRBD1 (6 bases). Between the trimmed V and J ends, which lost 4 bases and 5 bases, there was a span of 15 bases. The CDR3 extends over 15 amino acids. CDR1 is SEHNR, CDR2 FQNEAQ, per germline (reference sequence).

Regarding this clone: This specimen includes other DNA sequences encoding the same CDR3. The rearrangement links TRBV5-1 to TRBJ2-5; TRBD2 might be the D (6 bases). The V and J ends lost 0 bases and 5 bases respectively, with 8 bases between them. There are 13 residues in the CDR3. Germline-derived CDR1 and CDR2 are SGHRS and YFSETQ. CDR3 amino acids: CASSLGGGETQYF. The CDR3 bases are TGCGCCAGCAGCTTGGGGGGAGGCGAGACCCAGTACTTC.

The CDR3 reads CASSETSPSYNEQFF. CDR3 DNA sequence: TGTGCCAGCAGCGAGACTAGCCCCTCCTACAATGAGCAGTTCTTC. The chain couples TRBV7-2 to TRBJ2-1; TRBD2 matches 7 bases. Germline V gives CDR1 SGHTA, CDR2 FQGNSA. Trimming cost V 5 bases and J 0 bases; bases outside gene matches: 4. The CDR3 length is 15 residues.

The CDR3 DNA follows: TGTGCCAGTAGTATCTATGCAGCTGAACGACCTAACTATGGCTACACCTTC. It translates to CASSIYAAERPNYGYTF. This chain uses TRBV19 with TRBJ1-2; D ambiguous. This CDR3 spans 17 amino acids. The germline V gene encodes CDR1 LNHDA and CDR2 SQIVND (reference sequence). Trimming removed 3 bases at V and 0 bases at J, with 17 bases between.

The rearrangement uses TRBV7-9 and TRBJ2-7; 8 bases align to TRBD2. Germline V gives CDR1 SEHNR, CDR2 FQNEAQ (reference sequence). V lost 6 bases, J lost 1 base, and 17 bases stayed unmatched. CDR3 length: 18 residues. Here the CDR3 reads CASRAPSGLVNQSYEQYF. The DNA for the CDR3 is TGTGCCAGCAGGGCGCCATCGGGACTAGTCAATCAGTCCTACGAGCAGTACTTC. The entire variable domain, with the rest obtained from reference TRBV7-9 and TRBJ2-7, is as follows: DTGVSQNPRHKITKRGQNVTFRCDPISEHNRLYWYRQTLGQGPEFLTYFQNEAQLEKSRLLSDRFSAERPKGSFSTLEIQRTEQGDSAMYLCASRAPSGLVNQSYEQYFGPGTRLTVT.

The CDR3 coding sequence is TGTGCCAGCAGCCCGGGACTAGCGGGAGCTGTGCAGTACTTC. It translates to CASSPGLAGAVQYF. V and J are TRBV5-4 and TRBJ2-7; 14 bases are shared with TRBD2. In germline, CDR1 is SGHNT, CDR2 YYREEE (reference sequence). V lost 4 bases, J lost 9 bases, and 6 bases stayed unmatched. The CDR3 spans 14 residues.

The V call is TRBV4-1, the J call TRBJ2-7; D call uncertain. This CDR3 comprises 14 residues. Germline V gives CDR1 MGHRA, CDR2 YSYEKL. The V end lost 0 bases, the J end lost 3 bases, and 9 bases lay between the germline ends. Here the CDR3 DNA reads TGCGCCAGCAGCCAAGATGCTGAACGCTACGAGCAGTACTTC. It yields the protein CASSQDAERYEQYF.